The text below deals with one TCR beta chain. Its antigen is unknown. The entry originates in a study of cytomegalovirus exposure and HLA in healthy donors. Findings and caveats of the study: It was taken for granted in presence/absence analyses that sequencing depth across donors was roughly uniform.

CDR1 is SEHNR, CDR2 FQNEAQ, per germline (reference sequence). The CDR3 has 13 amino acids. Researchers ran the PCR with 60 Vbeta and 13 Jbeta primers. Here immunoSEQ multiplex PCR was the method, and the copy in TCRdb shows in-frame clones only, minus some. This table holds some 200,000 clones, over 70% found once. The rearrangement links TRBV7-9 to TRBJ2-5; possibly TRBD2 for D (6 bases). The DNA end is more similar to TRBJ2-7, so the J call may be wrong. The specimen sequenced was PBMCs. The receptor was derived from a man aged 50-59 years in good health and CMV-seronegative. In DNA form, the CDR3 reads TGTGCCAGCAGCCCGGACTATTCCTACGAGCAGTACTTC. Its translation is CASSPDYSYEQYF.